This T cell receptor beta chain was sequenced in a study of T cell repertoires in cytomegalovirus infection (dated by TCRdb to the late 2010s). About the full investigation: Donor HLA type was relevant to the analysis, as public TCR beta signatures indicated carriage of CMV infection together with the matching HLA type.

This clonotype was recorded at least ten times. This clone's antigen is unknown. Qualities for individual bases were not recorded, and no much larger clone is one base off. The reads were generated on an Illumina HiSeq 1500. TCRdb reprocessed the public reads (quality trimming at Q25 with fastp, clone calling with MiXCR) and kept in-frame beta chains. Rows with one shared CDR3 protein collapse into an entry with the most common genes and DNA. Here the sample has 560,000 or so distinct CDR3 sequences; about 15% occur a single time. The top ten clones comprise 20% to 30% of the sample. Summary of the overall study and its limitations: In the ex vivo response, HLA-C-restricted CMV-specific TCR beta clonotypes were dominant, and in two of eight donors the single most frequent clonotype came from this HLA-C-restricted group. Cumulative frequency of public TCR beta family members discriminated carriers of CMV infection plus the relevant HLA type in this cohort and an independent 352-donor cohort.

The specimen sequenced was CD8+ T cells from PBMCs. This TCR came from a human donor in good health (CMV status not recorded). Some clones in this sample may be carry-over from other donors' samples.

The nucleotide sequence is given as TGTGCCAGCAGTACCAGACGGTCGCGTAATACGAACACTGAAGCTTTCTTT. This gives the protein CASSTRRSRNTNTEAFF. Recombination connected TRBV6-1 to TRBJ1-1; the D segment cannot be called with confidence. CDR1 and CDR2 (MNHNS, SASEGT) derive from the germline V gene. Its CDR3 holds 17 amino acids, cysteine through phenylalanine. This entry keeps only the CDR3 DNA: 51 bases, framed from base 1. V is shortened by 5 bases, J by 1 base, and the region joining them spans 20 bases.